The 26 T cell receptor beta chains reported below all come from one sample, sequenced in a study of blood T cells in healthy people across ages. The authors ran a second PCR of about 6 to 11 cycles using a sample-barcoded 5' primer and a J-beta primer mix. Via MiXCR, TCRdb re-called the 5' RACE reads, giving one row per CDR3 protein. The sample lists about 640,000 distinct CDR3 sequences, around 54% occurring once. The specimen sequenced was blood. The receptors shown here come from a man aged 55 to 70 in good health.

The chain carries TRBV7-2 and TRBJ2-1; D is tentatively TRBD1 or TRBD2 (6 bases each). V gave up 6 bases and J gave up 12 bases, with 15 bases separating them. CDR3 length: 12 residues. Germline assignment: CDR1 SGHTA and CDR2 FQGNSA. This chain's CDR3 is CASSYLRGPQFF. DNA of the CDR3: TGTGCCAGCAGTTATTTACGGGGGCCGCAGTTCTTC.

This clonotype was picked up many times. This chain links TRBV6-2 or TRBV6-3 with TRBJ2-7; D unresolved. The CDR3 has 13 amino acids. Germline V gene lookup returns CDR1 MNHEY and CDR2 SVGEGT. V was trimmed by 5 bases and J by 4 bases, leaving 12 bases between them. The CDR3 loop reads CASSPRTRYEQYF. In DNA, the CDR3 is TGTGCCAGCAGTCCCAGGACGCGATACGAGCAGTACTTC.

This clonotype was observed a few times. The chain has TRBV6-6 and TRBJ2-1, with 7 nucleotides matching TRBD2. Germline V gene lookup returns CDR1 MNHNY and CDR2 SVGAGI (reference sequence). Unmatched junction bases numbered 5, after V lost 6 bases and J lost 9 bases. The CDR3 is made up of 12 amino acids. In DNA, the CDR3 is TGTGCCAGCAGCCCGAGCGGGGCTGAGCAGTTCTTC. Protein sequence: CASSPSGAEQFF.

V gene TRBV5-1 combines with J gene TRBJ1-1; 8 bases align to TRBD1. V gave up 3 bases and J gave up 1 base; unmatched junction bases: 14. The CDR3 spans 18 residues. CDR1 is SGHRS and CDR2 is YFSETQ in the germline V gene. CDR3 coding DNA: TGCGCCAGCAGCTCCCTCGGATTGCAGGGGGCGGGGAACACTGAAGCTTTCTTT. Its protein is CASSSLGLQGAGNTEAFF.

The gene calls are TRBV4-1 and TRBJ2-5; a possible D gene is TRBD1 (5 bases). CDR1 and CDR2 (germline): MGHRA, YSYEKL. Trimming removed 3 bases at V and 11 bases at J, with 19 bases between. The CDR3 is 14 amino acids. CDR3 sequence (DNA): TGCGCCAGCAGCCAGCAAGACAGCTACAATGAGCAGTACTTC. Translated: CASSQQDSYNEQYF.

J is TRBJ2-3 and V is TRBV25-1; D possibly corresponds to TRBD1 (6 bases). The germline V gene has CDR1 MGHDK and CDR2 SYGVNS. The CDR3 contains 13 residues. V lost 6 bases and J lost 6, with 13 bases in between. CDR3 sequence reads: CASSRDNRDTQYF. DNA of the CDR3: TGTGCCAGCAGCCGGGACAATCGGGATACGCAGTATTTT. The variable domain in full, with the rest retrieved from reference TRBV25-1 and TRBJ2-3, is EADIYQTPRYLVIGTGKKITLECSQTMGHDKMYWYQQDPGMELHLIHYSYGVNSTEKGDLSSESTVSRIRTEHFPLTLESARPSHTSQYLCASSRDNRDTQYFGPGTRLTVL.

This clonotype was picked up a small number of times. The V gene is TRBV7-6, the J gene TRBJ2-1; 9 bases line up with TRBD1. The V segment lost 5 bases and the J segment 6 bases; nucleotides outside the gene matches: 11. Germline V lookup: CDR1 SGHVS, CDR2 FNYEAQ. The CDR3 extends over 16 amino acids. The CDR3 coding sequence is TGTGCCAGCAGCACAATGGACAGGGGTTTTGGCAATGAGCAGTTCTTC. Its protein product is CASSTMDRGFGNEQFF.

The V and J genes are TRBV20-1 and TRBJ2-2, with D tentatively TRBD2 (6 bases). Trimming removed 4 bases from V and 3 bases from J, with 18 bases in between. Germline V gene lookup returns CDR1 DFQATT and CDR2 SNEGSKA (reference sequence). The CDR3 runs to 16 residues. Here the CDR3 DNA reads TGCAGTGCTATGGGCCGGGGGTCCCTATACACCGGGGAGCTGTTTTTT. Its protein product is CSAMGRGSLYTGELFF.

The chain uses TRBV7-9 and TRBJ2-7; 7 bases match TRBD2. Losses at the gene ends were 5 bases for V and 2 bases for J; bases not matched to a gene: 6. Germline-derived CDR1 and CDR2 are SEHNR and FQNEAQ (reference sequence). The CDR3 has 14 residues. The CDR3 is CASSPSGTAYEQYF. The CDR3 DNA follows: TGTGCCAGCAGCCCGAGCGGGACCGCCTACGAGCAGTACTTC.

The chain combines TRBV5-1 with TRBJ2-3, with D possibly called TRBD1 or TRBD2 (6 bases each). V was pared by 2 bases and J by 2 bases, with 12 bases between. The CDR3 runs to 15 residues. Germline CDR1 is SGHRS and CDR2 is YFSETQ. CDR3 sequence (DNA): TGCGCCAGCAGCTTCCAAGGGGGGTTCACAGATACGCAGTATTTT. As protein: CASSFQGGFTDTQYF.

This clonotype was seen many times. The genes are TRBV2 and TRBJ2-7; D call uncertain. V was pared by 5 bases and J by 6 bases, with 14 bases between. Germline CDR1 and CDR2: SNHLY and FYNNEI. This CDR3 is built from 13 residues. The CDR3 bases are TGTGCCAGCAGTCCCCCGTTTCTGCCCGAGCAGTACTTC. This translates into CASSPPFLPEQYF.

This chain uses TRBV4-1 with TRBJ2-1; D unclear. The CDR3 runs 16 residues. Germline V gene sequence: CDR1 MGHRA, CDR2 YSYEKL. Trimming removed 3 bases from V and 0 bases from J, with 12 bases in between. The CDR3 DNA reads as TGCGCCAGCAGCCAGGCGACCATCAGCTCCTACAATGAGCAGTTCTTC. Translating gives CASSQATISSYNEQFF.

The chain employs TRBV4-1 and TRBJ2-1, with D unclear. Germline V gene data show CDR1 as MGHRA and CDR2 as YSYEKL. The CDR3 is 17 residues long. V was cut by 2 bases and J by 7 bases, with 21 bases left in between. As DNA, the CDR3 is TGCGCCAGCAGCCAAAGAGGTGTAGGCACTACTGGAAATGAGCAGTTCTTC. Its protein is CASSQRGVGTTGNEQFF.

There are a few counts of this clonotype. The rearrangement joins TRBV7-2 to TRBJ1-1, with a weak D call TRBD1 (5 bases). CDR1 is SGHTA, CDR2 FQGNSA, per germline. The germline V and J ends were trimmed by 6 bases and 1 base, with 12 bases remaining between them. The CDR3 has 14 residues. As DNA, the CDR3 is TGTGCCAGCAGACCAGGGAGCCCGAACACTGAAGCTTTCTTT. Translating gives CASRPGSPNTEAFF.

This clonotype appeared a few times. The V call is TRBV29-1, the J call TRBJ1-1, with 8 bases aligning to TRBD1. The CDR3 runs to 13 residues. Trimming at V came to 7 bases and at J to 0 bases, leaving 4 bases not matched to a gene. The germline V gene encodes CDR1 SQVTM and CDR2 ANQGSEA. The CDR3 nucleotides read TGCAGCGCCCGACAGGGGATGAACACTGAAGCTTTCTTT. Protein product: CSARQGMNTEAFF. Combining the CDR3 with reference TRBV29-1 and TRBJ1-1 gives the whole variable domain SAVISQKPSRDICQRGTSLTIQCQVDSQVTMMFWYRQQPGQSLTLIATANQGSEATYESGFVIDKFPISRPNLTFSTLTVSNMSPEDSSIYLCSARQGMNTEAFFGQGTRLTVV.

The chain joins TRBV19 to TRBJ2-4, with D possibly TRBD2 on 5 matching bases. Gene TRBJ2-7 matches the end of the DNA better, so the J call may be wrong. Germline V gene data show CDR1 as LNHDA and CDR2 as SQIVND (reference sequence). CDR3 length: 16 residues. CDR3: CASSGDSGIFSYEQYF. In DNA form, the CDR3 reads TGTGCCAGTAGTGGCGATTCCGGGATTTTCAGCTACGAGCAGTACTTC.

The CDR3, as DNA: TGTGCCAGCAGCGACAGCGGGGGCCACTACAATTGGCAGTTCTTC. This encodes CASSDSGGHYNWQFF. The J gene is TRBJ2-1, the V gene TRBV6-1; TRBD2 matches 8 bases. The CDR3 sequence is 15 residues long. Germline CDR1 is MNHNS and CDR2 is SASEGT. After removal of 6 bases from V and 12 bases from J, the junction contained 16 bases not matched to a gene.

The chain combines TRBV20-1 with TRBJ2-7; perhaps TRBD2 as D (6 bases). V lost 7 bases and J 0 bases, leaving 19 bases between the germline ends. The CDR3 consists of 15 residues. Germline-derived CDR1 and CDR2 are DFQATT and SNEGSKA (reference sequence). CDR3 amino acids: CSVPAGSANSYEQYF. CDR3 coding DNA: TGCAGTGTCCCGGCCGGGAGTGCGAACTCCTACGAGCAGTACTTC.

V gene TRBV29-1 combines with J gene TRBJ2-5; 15 positions agree with TRBD2. CDR1 is SQVTM and CDR2 is ANQGSEA in the germline V gene. This CDR3 spans 14 amino acids. J was trimmed by 5 bases and V by 6 bases; bases with no gene match: 4. CDR3 loop: CSVGLAGGLETQYF. The CDR3 region has the DNA TGCAGCGTGGGACTAGCGGGGGGTTTGGAGACCCAGTACTTC.

Turning to this clonotype: It may be a read error: a sequence one base away is much more abundant. The rearrangement links TRBV4-1 to TRBJ2-5; 9 nucleotides align to TRBD2. Germline V gene lookup returns CDR1 MGHRA and CDR2 YSYEKL. Unmatched junction bases numbered 17, after V lost 1 base and J lost 11 bases. The CDR3 runs to 17 residues. The CDR3 sequence: CASSQAFGGGAGNEQYF. The CDR3 DNA is TGCGCCAGCAGCCAAGCTTTTGGCGGGGGGGCCGGGAATGAGCAGTACTTC.

V usage is TRBV3-1 and J usage is TRBJ1-2, with D possibly being TRBD1 (6 bases). Germline V CDR1 and CDR2: LGHDT, YNNKEL (reference sequence). The length of the CDR3 is 15 residues. The V end was cut by 0 bases, the J end by 4 bases, with 12 bases between. The CDR3 reads CASSQEGRDTYGYTF. CDR3 nucleotides: TGTGCCAGCAGCCAAGAGGGCCGGGACACCTATGGCTACACCTTC.

The chain uses TRBV6-6 and TRBJ2-1; 8 bases are shared with TRBD1. Germline-derived CDR1 and CDR2 are MNHNY and SVGAGI (reference sequence). The CDR3 has 17 residues. V lost 2 bases to trimming and J lost 3 bases; unmatched junction nucleotides: 9. CDR3 sequence reads: CASSYPPLGTGYNEQFF. DNA of the CDR3: TGTGCCAGCAGTTACCCACCCCTTGGGACAGGCTACAATGAGCAGTTCTTC.

The CDR3 sequence is CSVEDAPRSGGYTF. Here the CDR3 DNA reads TGCAGCGTTGAAGATGCTCCTCGGTCCGGGGGCTACACCTTC. The chain recombines TRBV29-1 with TRBJ1-2; D is undetermined. V lost 0 bases, J lost 8 bases, and 16 bases lay in between. This CDR3 is built from 14 residues. CDR1 is SQVTM and CDR2 is ANQGSEA in the germline V gene.

This rearrangement joins TRBV9 to TRBJ2-4; D may match TRBD1 or TRBD2 (6 bases each). The J call may be wrong; the DNA end is better matched by TRBJ2-7. This CDR3 is built from 16 residues. The germline gives CDR1 SGDLS, CDR2 YYNGEE. The CDR3 nucleotides are TGTGCCAGCAGCGTAAGGGGGGAGAAAAGGGTCGACGAGCAGTACTTC. Encoded protein: CASSVRGEKRVDEQYF.

This chain connects TRBV20-1 to TRBJ2-7, with 7 bases that match TRBD1. The V gene end was trimmed by 3 bases and the J gene end by 3 bases; junction bases not matched to a gene: 5. The CDR3 has 13 amino acids. From germline, CDR1 is DFQATT and CDR2 SNEGSKA (reference sequence). In DNA, the CDR3 is TGCAGTGCTAGGGATACAGGGGTCTACGAGCAGTACTTC. It translates to CSARDTGVYEQYF.

V is TRBV18 and J is TRBJ1-6, with 11 bases aligning to TRBD1. The germline CDR1 and CDR2 sequences are KGHSH and LQKENI. Germline trimming cut 3 bases from V and 14 bases from J; bases unmatched to any gene: 21. The CDR3 has 19 residues. CDR3 region: CASSPQSGQGVAQSSALHF. DNA of the CDR3: TGTGCCAGCTCACCCCAGTCGGGACAGGGGGTCGCCCAATCTTCGGCCCTCCACTTT.